The clone carrying this T cell receptor (beta chain) has a handful of counts. What it binds is unknown. This sample was taken from a study of T-cell memory formation after mild COVID-19. Study as a whole: TCR clusters largely stayed donor specific. Findings of the study overall: Contracting clones from day 15 to 85 showed balanced CD4/CD8; later expanders favored CD4+. Among CD4+ contracting clones, most were CM and EM, and CD8+ ones EMRA.

Germline-derived CDR1 and CDR2 are SQVTM and ANQGSEA. The CDR3 is made up of 12 amino acids. Trimming cost V 5 bases and J 3 bases, with 10 bases left between them. A 5'RACE reaction primed in the constant segment made cDNA libraries of TCR alpha and TCR beta, and these carried sample barcodes and UMIs. Via MiXCR, TCRdb re-called the 5' RACE reads, giving one row per CDR3 protein. The sample shows fewer than 450,000 distinct CDR3 sequences, 20% to 25% of them seen only once. The V and J genes are TRBV29-1 and TRBJ1-1; tentatively, D is TRBD1 (6 bases). The sequence was obtained from an adult woman who had mild COVID-19 (a few samples of this study predate the infection). Cell type and time point are not known. Sequencing was carried out using PBMCs or a T cell subset sorted from them (not recorded which). Here the CDR3 reads CSVRQGHTEAFF. The DNA of the CDR3 is TGCAGCGTTCGGCAGGGGCACACTGAAGCTTTCTTT.